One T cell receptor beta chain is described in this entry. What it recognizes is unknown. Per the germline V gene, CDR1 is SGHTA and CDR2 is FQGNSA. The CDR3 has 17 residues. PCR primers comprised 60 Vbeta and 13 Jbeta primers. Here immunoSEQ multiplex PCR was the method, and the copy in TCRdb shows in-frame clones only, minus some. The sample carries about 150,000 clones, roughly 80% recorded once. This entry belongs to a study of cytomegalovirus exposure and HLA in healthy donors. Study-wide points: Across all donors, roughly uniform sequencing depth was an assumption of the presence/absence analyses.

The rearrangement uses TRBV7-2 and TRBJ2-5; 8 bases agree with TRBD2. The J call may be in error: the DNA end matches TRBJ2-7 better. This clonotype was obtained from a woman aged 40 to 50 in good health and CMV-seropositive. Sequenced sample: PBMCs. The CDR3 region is CASSLGRSGGPKHEQYF. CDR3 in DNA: TGTGCCAGCAGCTTAGGTCGGAGCGGGGGCCCCAAACACGAGCAGTACTTC.